The present T cell receptor beta chain was sequenced within a study of T cell responses to AZD1222 COVID-19 vaccine. Study observations and caveats: Samples come after the peak T cell response, not at day 14. Mostly white British, mostly female donors; authors suggested clonal diversity may be underestimated.

Germline V lookup: CDR1 MNHEY, CDR2 SVGEGT. V lost 0 bases and J lost 4; bases outside the gene matches: 3. The CDR3 extends over 15 amino acids. In regard to this clone: Its target is not known.

The assay was immunoSEQ multiplex PCR, and TCRdb's table has in-frame clones only and misses some. Of roughly 70,000 clones in the sample, about four fifths were seen once. This TCR was recovered from an adult in good health. The gene calls are TRBV6-2 or TRBV6-3 and TRBJ2-1; 7 bases are a match to TRBD1. Sequenced material: peripheral blood, taken on day 0 of MenACWY control vaccination. The CDR3 spells CASSYSGTVYNEQFF. The DNA of the CDR3 is TGTGCCAGCAGTTACTCGGGGACAGTGTACAATGAGCAGTTCTTC.